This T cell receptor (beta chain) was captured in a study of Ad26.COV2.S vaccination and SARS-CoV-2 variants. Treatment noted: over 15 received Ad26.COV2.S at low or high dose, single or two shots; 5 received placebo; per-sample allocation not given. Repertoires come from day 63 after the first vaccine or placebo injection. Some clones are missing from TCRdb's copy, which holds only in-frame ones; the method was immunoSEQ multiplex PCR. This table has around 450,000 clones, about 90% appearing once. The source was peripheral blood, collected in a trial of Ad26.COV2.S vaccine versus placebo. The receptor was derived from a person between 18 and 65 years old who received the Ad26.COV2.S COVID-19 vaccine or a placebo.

The CDR3 DNA is TGTGCCAGCAGTGTAGAGGGGGGCTACACCTTC. It encodes CASSVEGGYTF. This chain connects TRBV25-1 to TRBJ1-2; possible D gene TRBD1, 5 bases. In germline, CDR1 is MGHDK, CDR2 SYGVNS. This CDR3 has 11 residues. The V end lost 4 bases, the J end lost 8 bases, and 8 bases lay between the germline ends.